The 21 T cell receptor beta chains in this list originate from one sample, sequenced in a study of blood T cell repertoires in COVID-19. TCRdb's table, derived via immunoSEQ multiplex PCR, lists solely in-frame clones and lacks some. The sample has approximately 60,000 clones; over 80% are singletons. Sequenced sample: peripheral blood. These receptor sequences come from a woman aged 60-70 years with acute or convalescent COVID-19.

The chain has TRBV20-1 and TRBJ2-7; D not resolved. Trimming removed 1 base at V and 7 bases at J, with 8 bases between. The CDR3 runs 11 residues. Per the germline V gene, CDR1 is DFQATT and CDR2 is SNEGSKA (reference sequence). The CDR3 loop is CSARASEEQYF. In DNA form, the CDR3 reads TGCAGTGCTAGAGCCTCAGAAGAGCAGTACTTC.

This chain connects TRBV27 to TRBJ1-4; 7 bases match TRBD1. The length of the CDR3 is 16 residues. Germline V gene lookup returns CDR1 MNHEY and CDR2 SMNVEV (reference sequence). J gave up 6 bases and V 6 bases, and 13 bases lay outside the gene matches. The CDR3 region has the DNA TGTGCCAGCAGGGGACGGTATACAGGGGTTTATGAAAAACTGTTTTTT. This translates into CASRGRYTGVYEKLFF.

The V call is TRBV7-2, the J call TRBJ1-6; D is perhaps TRBD1 (5 bases). This CDR3 has 17 residues. The V gene lost 4 bases and the J gene lost 13 bases, with 26 bases spanning the gap. The germline V gene has CDR1 SGHTA and CDR2 FQGNSA. The CDR3 sequence is CASSSGAAGGVNMPLHF. The DNA for the CDR3 is TGTGCCAGCAGCTCCGGGGCGGCCGGGGGAGTGAATATGCCCCTCCACTTT.

This chain joins TRBV11-3 and TRBJ1-1; 8 bases are a match to TRBD1. With 3 bases clipped from V and 5 bases from J, the junction kept 5 bases outside the gene matches. CDR1 SGHNT and CDR2 YENEEA come from the germline V gene. The CDR3 contains 14 residues. The CDR3 here is CASSLGQVGTEAFF. CDR3 in DNA: TGTGCCAGCAGCTTGGGACAGGTGGGGACTGAAGCTTTCTTT.

This chain joins TRBV7-3 and TRBJ2-5; D is perhaps TRBD2 (5 bases). From germline, CDR1 is SGHTA and CDR2 FQGTGA. The CDR3 runs 14 residues. With 5 bases removed from V and 5 bases from J, the gap between germline ends came to 15 bases. This CDR3 reads CASSPLGGSETQYF. CDR3 nucleotides: TGTGCCAGCAGCCCACTAGGCGGTTCCGAGACCCAGTACTTC.

V usage is TRBV24-1 and J usage is TRBJ2-2; 10 bases align to TRBD1. This CDR3 is built from 14 residues. The V gene's germline CDR1 is KGHDR and CDR2 SFDVKD. V dropped 9 bases and J dropped 3; count of bases not matched to a gene: 3. The CDR3 sequence is CATQGQGYTGELFF. The CDR3 region has the DNA TGTGCCACCCAGGGACAGGGGTACACCGGGGAGCTGTTTTTT.

The V gene is TRBV18, the J gene TRBJ2-3, with 12 bases that match TRBD2. Germline CDR1 and CDR2: KGHSH and LQKENI. After removal of 6 bases from V and 1 base from J, the junction contained 2 bases not matched to a gene. This CDR3 has 15 residues. Here the CDR3 DNA reads TGTGCCAGCTCGGGGACTAGCGGGCGCACAGATACGCAGTATTTT. It translates to CASSGTSGRTDTQYF.

The chain carries TRBV2 and TRBJ1-5; 8 nucleotides align to TRBD1. Germline loops: CDR1 SNHLY, CDR2 FYNNEI. Unmatched junction bases numbered 5, after V lost 0 bases and J lost 4 bases. The length of the CDR3 is 16 residues. In nucleotides, the CDR3 is TGTGCCAGCAGTGAAGCGCGCACAGGGGGTAATCAGCCCCAGCATTTT. Translated, it gives CASSEARTGGNQPQHF.

This sequence joins TRBV13 and TRBJ2-5, with 16 bases lining up with TRBD2. The trim removed 5 bases at V and 0 bases at J, leaving 6 bases unmatched. Looked up from germline, CDR1 is PRHDT and CDR2 is FYEKMQ (reference sequence). The CDR3 contains 18 residues. CDR3 in amino acids: CASSLGLAGGLYQETQYF. The CDR3 DNA follows: TGTGCCAGCAGCCTGGGACTAGCGGGGGGGTTGTACCAAGAGACCCAGTACTTC. The variable domain in full, completed from reference TRBV13 and TRBJ2-5, reads AAGVIQSPRHLIKEKRETATLKCYPIPRHDTVYWYQQGPGQDPQFLISFYEKMQSDKGSIPDRFSAQQFSDYHSELNMSSLELGDSALYFCASSLGLAGGLYQETQYFGPGTRLLVL.

V and J are TRBV15 and TRBJ2-5, with 9 bases matching TRBD1. The CDR3 runs 17 residues. The germline V gene has CDR1 LNHNV and CDR2 YYDKDF (reference sequence). Trimming removed 1 base from V and 4 bases from J; junction bases left unmatched: 10. The CDR3 protein is CATSRGGQGSSRETQYF. The CDR3 DNA sequence: TGTGCCACCAGCAGAGGGGGACAGGGATCGAGCAGAGAGACCCAGTACTTC. The entire variable domain, with the rest obtained from reference TRBV15 and TRBJ2-5, is as follows: DAMVIQNPRYQVTQFGKPVTLSCSQTLNHNVMYWYQQKSSQAPKLLFHYYDKDFNNEADTPDNFQSRRPNTSFCFLDIRSPGLGDTAMYLCATSRGGQGSSRETQYFGPGTRLLVL.

The rearrangement links TRBV5-1 to TRBJ1-1, with a weak D call TRBD1 (5 bases). With 4 bases removed from V and 5 bases from J, the gap between germline ends came to 18 bases. Germline CDR1 SGHRS, CDR2 YFSETQ. This CDR3 comprises 15 residues. The CDR3 DNA reads TGCGCCAGCAGCGAGGGACCCGGGAGTAGGACTGAAGCTTTCTTT. It encodes CASSEGPGSRTEAFF.

V usage is TRBV21-1 and J usage is TRBJ1-6; whether TRBD1, the table's D call, matches the DNA was not checked. TRBV21-1 counts as a pseudogene. The CDR3 has 18 residues. CDR3 DNA: TGTGCCAGCAGCCTCCGGGACAGAGCAATCACCTATAATTCACCCCTCCACTTT. This encodes CASSLRDRAITYNSPLHF.

The chain is built from TRBV6-1 and TRBJ2-7, with D unresolved. V lost 5 bases to trimming and J lost 3 bases, with 5 bases between them. The CDR3 consists of 11 residues. The germline V gene encodes CDR1 MNHNS and CDR2 SASEGT. The CDR3 DNA follows: TGTGCCAGCAGTCCTTACTACGAGCAGTACTTC. It codes for CASSPYYEQYF.

The J gene is TRBJ2-1, the V gene TRBV7-3; 9 positions match TRBD1. V trimming: 5 bases; J trimming: 7 bases; junction bases outside the gene matches: 3. CDR1 and CDR2 from the germline V gene are SGHTA and FQGTGA. The CDR3 spans 13 residues. CDR3 DNA sequence: TGTGCCAGCAGCCCCGGACAGGGGAATGAGCAGTTCTTC. The encoded protein is CASSPGQGNEQFF.

The J gene is TRBJ2-6, the V gene TRBV7-9; the D gene is possibly TRBD1 (6 bases). There are 16 residues in the CDR3. Per the germline V gene, CDR1 is SEHNR and CDR2 is FQNEAQ (reference sequence). Trimming pared 8 bases from V and 3 bases from J, leaving 17 bases between. CDR3 bases: TGTGCCAGCTTCACAGGGCGTCTTGATGGGGCCAACGTCCTGACTTTC. Protein sequence: CASFTGRLDGANVLTF.

The chain recombines TRBV25-1 with TRBJ1-2, with no clear D. Trimming took off 1 base at V and 2 bases at J, with 8 bases between the two ends. Germline lookup yields CDR1 MGHDK and CDR2 SYGVNS. This CDR3 is 14 amino acids long. The CDR3 nucleotides read TGTGCCAGCAGTGAATCCGGGATCAACTATGGCTACACCTTC. It codes for CASSESGINYGYTF.

The rearrangement uses TRBV6-5 and TRBJ1-1; D possibly corresponds to TRBD1 (6 bases). Germline CDR1 MNHEY, CDR2 SVGAGI. V lost 6 bases to trimming and J lost 1 base, with 12 bases between them. The CDR3 loop spans 14 amino acids. This CDR3 is CASSTGSGNTEAFF. Written as DNA, the CDR3 is TGTGCCAGCAGCACAGGGAGTGGGAACACTGAAGCTTTCTTT.

This chain joins TRBV19 and TRBJ1-6, with TRBD1 matching 9 bases. CDR1 is LNHDA, CDR2 SQIVND, per germline (reference sequence). With 2 bases clipped from V and 8 bases from J, the junction kept 7 bases outside the gene matches. There are 16 residues in the CDR3. The CDR3 loop reads CASSIKHGQGYSPLHF. Here the CDR3 DNA reads TGTGCCAGTAGTATAAAGCACGGACAGGGGTATTCACCCCTCCACTTT.

V gene TRBV5-5 combines with J gene TRBJ1-5; no clear D gene. Germline-derived CDR1 and CDR2 are SGHKS and YYEKEE (reference sequence). The CDR3 extends over 14 amino acids. Deletions cut 0 bases from V and 9 bases from J, with 13 bases between. The CDR3 loop reads CASSLDSAPGPQHF. The CDR3 DNA reads TGTGCCAGCAGCTTGGACTCGGCCCCAGGGCCCCAGCATTTT.

This chain connects TRBV19 to TRBJ1-6; no definite D call. The V gene's germline CDR1 is LNHDA and CDR2 SQIVND (reference sequence). The ends were cut back, 6 bases at V and 6 bases at J, with 12 bases in the middle. The CDR3 covers 14 residues. Here the CDR3 reads CASRREGTNSPLHF. Here the CDR3 DNA reads TGTGCCAGTAGAAGAGAGGGAACTAATTCACCCCTCCACTTT.

J is TRBJ2-3 and V is TRBV2; 8 bases line up with TRBD2. The CDR3 is 14 amino acids. Germline lookup yields CDR1 SNHLY and CDR2 FYNNEI. The trim removed 7 bases at V and 2 bases at J, leaving 5 bases unmatched. CDR3 nucleotides: TGTGCCAGCAACTTACTAGCGGCCACAGATACGCAGTATTTT. The encoded protein is CASNLLAATDTQYF. The full variable domain, in which reference TRBV2 and TRBJ2-3 provide the parts outside the CDR3, is EPEVTQTPSHQVTQMGQEVILRCVPISNHLYFYWYRQILGQKVEFLVSFYNNEISEKSEIFDDQFSVERPDGSNFTLKIRSTKLEDSAMYFCASNLLAATDTQYFGPGTRLTVL.